This passage covers 24 T cell receptor beta chains from one sample sequenced in a study of blood T cell repertoires in COVID-19. Clones were sequenced by immunoSEQ multiplex PCR, and TCRdb holds only the in-frame ones, with some missing. The data hold some 110,000 clones, with over 80% observed a single time. The sequencing input was peripheral blood. These receptors originate from a man between 50 and 59 years old with acute or convalescent COVID-19.

For this clone: Other nucleotide sequences in the sample specify the same CDR3. The chain uses TRBV3-1 (or the pseudogene TRBV3-2) and TRBJ2-7, with 10 bases lining up with TRBD2. With 3 bases clipped from V and 4 bases from J, the junction kept 6 bases outside the gene matches. CDR3 length equals 15 residues. Germline CDR1 is LGHDT and CDR2 is YNNKEL (reference sequence). CDR3 DNA sequence: TGTGCCAGCAGCCAGGGTCGGACTAGCGGTTACGAGCAGTACTTC. Its translation is CASSQGRTSGYEQYF.

V and J are TRBV28 and TRBJ2-1, with 7 bases fitting TRBD1. The CDR3 runs 16 residues. The germline V gene encodes CDR1 MDHEN and CDR2 SYDVKM. V lost 7 bases, J lost 5 bases, and 14 bases stayed unmatched. The CDR3 DNA follows: TGTGCCAGCACCCTCGTGGGTAGGGGGCCCGACAATGAGCAGTTCTTC. Translating it yields CASTLVGRGPDNEQFF.

The chain recombines TRBV2 with TRBJ2-1; TRBD2 aligns across 9 bases. The CDR3 spans 15 residues. Trimming at V came to 6 bases and at J to 2 bases, leaving 5 bases not matched to a gene. CDR1 is SNHLY, CDR2 FYNNEI, per germline. The CDR3, as DNA: TGTGCCAGCAGGCCTGGACTAGCGACCTACAATGAGCAGTTCTTC. Its translation: CASRPGLATYNEQFF. Full variable domain (remainder filled in from reference TRBV2 and TRBJ2-1): EPEVTQTPSHQVTQMGQEVILRCVPISNHLYFYWYRQILGQKVEFLVSFYNNEISEKSEIFDDQFSVERPDGSNFTLKIRSTKLEDSAMYFCASRPGLATYNEQFFGPGTRLTVL.

The CDR3 DNA is TGTGCCTGCCACAGGGTTGGGGAGACCCAGTACTTC. Its protein is CACHRVGETQYF. The chain carries TRBV30 and TRBJ2-5, with TRBD1 as a possible D gene (6 bases). Trimming stripped 6 bases from V and 5 bases from J, with 13 bases between. The CDR3 is 12 amino acids. Germline V gene lookup returns CDR1 GTSNPN and CDR2 SVGIG (reference sequence). Filled out from reference TRBV30 and TRBJ2-5, the complete variable domain reads SQTIHQWPATLVQPVGSPLSLECTVEGTSNPNLYWYRQAAGRGLQLLFYSVGIGQISSEVPQNLSASRPQDRQFILSSKKLLLSDSGFYLCACHRVGETQYFGPGTRLLVL.

The J gene is TRBJ2-5, the V gene TRBV5-5; D is unclear. Germline V gene sequence: CDR1 SGHKS, CDR2 YYEKEE (reference sequence). Trimming removed 2 bases at V and 2 bases at J, with 10 bases between. The CDR3 is 14 residues long. CDR3 amino acids: CASSFQHVQETQYF. Here the CDR3 DNA reads TGTGCCAGCAGCTTCCAACACGTACAAGAGACCCAGTACTTC.

The chain combines TRBV7-2 with TRBJ1-2; 11 positions match TRBD1. The CDR3 runs 15 residues. Germline V gene sequence: CDR1 SGHTA, CDR2 FQGNSA. V lost 2 bases and J lost 6; bases outside the gene matches: 5. CDR3 in amino acids: CASSLQGQGGDGYTF. The CDR3 nucleotides are TGTGCCAGCAGCTTACAGGGACAGGGGGGGGATGGCTACACCTTC.

V gene TRBV29-1 combines with J gene TRBJ1-1; D not resolved. From germline, CDR1 is SQVTM and CDR2 ANQGSEA. The CDR3 runs to 12 residues. Trimming left V 3 bases short and J 1 base short, with 6 bases between. CDR3: CSVDGPNTEAFF. The CDR3 nucleotides are TGCAGCGTTGATGGGCCGAACACTGAAGCTTTCTTT.

This chain joins TRBV7-2 and TRBJ1-2; 7 bases are a match to TRBD1. The CDR3 extends over 15 amino acids. The germline gives CDR1 SGHTA, CDR2 FQGNSA. The V and J ends lost 1 base and 3 bases, in that order; junction bases with no gene match: 5. The CDR3 here is CASSLGRQGDYGYTF. In DNA, the CDR3 is TGTGCCAGCAGCTTAGGAAGGCAGGGGGACTATGGCTACACCTTC.

The chain has TRBV13 and TRBJ2-1; D call uncertain. Germline V gives CDR1 PRHDT, CDR2 FYEKMQ (reference sequence). There are 14 residues in the CDR3. V was pared by 5 bases and J by 7 bases, with 15 bases between. This CDR3 reads CASSPPGRRNEQFF. The DNA for the CDR3 is TGTGCCAGCAGCCCCCCAGGCAGGCGAAATGAGCAGTTCTTC.

This chain connects TRBV9 to TRBJ2-7; perhaps TRBD2 as D (6 bases). The V end was cut by 3 bases, the J end by 7 bases, with 20 bases between. The CDR3 is made up of 15 amino acids. Germline-derived CDR1 and CDR2 are SGDLS and YYNGEE. CDR3 in DNA: TGTGCCAGCAGCGCTGCACCGGACATGGCGGGAGAGCAGTACTTC. This encodes CASSAAPDMAGEQYF.

The chain combines TRBV5-8 with TRBJ2-5; 9 bases align to TRBD2. CDR3 size: 14 residues. Trimming took 4 bases from V and 5 from J; bases not matched to a gene: 6. Germline CDR1 is SGHTS and CDR2 is YDEGEE. The DNA of the CDR3 is TGTGCCAGCAGCATTGGAAGCGGGAGGGAGACCCAGTACTTC. Its translation: CASSIGSGRETQYF.

This clone appeared a single time. The rearrangement links TRBV19 to TRBJ2-7; D perhaps matches TRBD2 (5 bases). Trimming cost V 0 bases and J 6 bases, with 12 bases left between them. The CDR3 extends over 14 amino acids. Per germline, CDR1 LNHDA and CDR2 SQIVND (reference sequence). The CDR3 DNA reads TGTGCCAGTAGTATAGATGGACGGGGTGGCGAGCAGTACTTC. This encodes CASSIDGRGGEQYF.

This chain links TRBV6-5 with TRBJ2-1; D remains unclear. V lost 6 bases and J lost 7, with 10 bases in between. Germline V lookup: CDR1 MNHEY, CDR2 SVGAGI. The CDR3 covers 12 residues. CDR3 region: CASRALRNEQFF. CDR3 nucleotides: TGTGCCAGCAGGGCTCTCAGAAATGAGCAGTTCTTC.

V is TRBV27 and J is TRBJ2-1, with 8 bases identical to TRBD2. Germline loops: CDR1 MNHEY, CDR2 SMNVEV (reference sequence). With V trimmed by 5 bases and J by 3 bases, 6 bases remained unmatched. The CDR3 contains 15 residues. DNA of the CDR3: TGTGCCAGCAGTCCCCGGGAGGGCCTCTACAATGAGCAGTTCTTC. This gives the protein CASSPREGLYNEQFF.

This clone has just one count. The chain employs TRBV5-1 and TRBJ1-1; 10 nucleotides line up with TRBD1. CDR3 length equals 16 residues. The J segment lost 3 bases and the V segment lost 4 bases, leaving 9 bases of the junction unmatched. Germline loops: CDR1 SGHRS, CDR2 YFSETQ. The CDR3 DNA reads TGCGCCAGCAGCCCCCGGACAGGGGGAGGACACACTGAAGCTTTCTTT. Encoded protein: CASSPRTGGGHTEAFF. The entire variable domain, with the rest obtained from reference TRBV5-1 and TRBJ1-1, is as follows: KAGVTQTPRYLIKTRGQQVTLSCSPISGHRSVSWYQQTPGQGLQFLFEYFSETQRNKGNFPGRFSGRQFSNSRSEMNVSTLELGDSALYLCASSPRTGGGHTEAFFGQGTRLTVV.

The chain recombines TRBV19 with TRBJ2-1, with D possibly being TRBD2 (6 bases). V shed 6 bases and J shed 7 bases, with 19 bases lying between them. Germline assignment: CDR1 LNHDA and CDR2 SQIVND (reference sequence). The CDR3 has 15 residues. The CDR3 loop is CASRSPGLPRNEQFF. CDR3 in DNA: TGTGCCAGTAGGAGCCCGGGACTCCCGCGGAATGAGCAGTTCTTC.

V gene TRBV7-9 combines with J gene TRBJ2-5, with 9 positions matching TRBD2. Trimming took 5 bases from V and 5 from J; bases not matched to a gene: 9. The germline CDR1 and CDR2 sequences are SEHNR and FQNEAQ (reference sequence). This CDR3 region has 15 residues. This CDR3 is CASSPRGRAGETQYF. As DNA, the CDR3 is TGTGCCAGCAGCCCCCGCGGGAGGGCCGGTGAGACCCAGTACTTC.

The CDR3 nucleotides read TGTGCCAGCAGAGCAGGAGAACGAGGGCGCACCTACGAGCAGTACTTC. As protein: CASRAGERGRTYEQYF. V is TRBV7-8 and J is TRBJ2-7; D possibly corresponds to TRBD2 (5 bases). CDR1 and CDR2 from the germline V gene are SGHVS and FQNEAQ. The CDR3 consists of 16 residues. Between the trimmed V and J ends, which lost 6 bases and 2 bases, there was a span of 20 bases.

The chain's CDR3 is CASSLGGIEAFF. The CDR3 DNA is TGTGCCAGCAGCTTAGGAGGGATTGAAGCTTTCTTT. The chain is built from TRBV7-9 and TRBJ1-1, with D unclear. The V and J ends lost 1 base and 7 bases respectively, with 7 bases between them. Germline assignment: CDR1 SEHNR and CDR2 FQNEAQ (reference sequence). The CDR3 sequence is 12 residues long. Together with reference TRBV7-9 and TRBJ1-1, the CDR3 gives the full variable domain: DTGVSQNPRHKITKRGQNVTFRCDPISEHNRLYWYRQTLGQGPEFLTYFQNEAQLEKSRLLSDRFSAERPKGSFSTLEIQRTEQGDSAMYLCASSLGGIEAFFGQGTRLTVV.

V gene TRBV6-1 combines with J gene TRBJ2-3; 7 positions match TRBD2. The V gene end was trimmed by 0 bases and the J gene end by 6 bases; junction bases not matched to a gene: 0. This CDR3 is built from 13 residues. CDR1 is MNHNS and CDR2 is SASEGT in the germline V gene. The CDR3 nucleotides are TGTGCCAGCAGTGAAGCCGGGGGGGATACGCAGTATTTT. Encoded protein: CASSEAGGDTQYF.

There are a few counts of this clone. The DNA of the CDR3 is TGTGCCAGTAGTATTTCGGTTGCGGGGGGCGAGCAGTACTTC. Its translation is CASSISVAGGEQYF. The V and J genes are TRBV19 and TRBJ2-7; 8 nucleotides align to TRBD2. CDR1 LNHDA and CDR2 SQIVND come from the germline V gene (reference sequence). CDR3 length: 14 amino acids. With 3 bases clipped from V and 6 bases from J, the junction kept 7 bases outside the gene matches.

The rearrangement uses TRBV4-2 and TRBJ2-2; D unresolved. The CDR3 sequence is 13 residues long. The ends were cut back, 1 base at V and 3 bases at J, with 3 bases in the middle. Germline CDR1 reads LGHNA; CDR2 reads YNFKEQ. CDR3 in amino acids: CASSQAYTGELFF. In DNA form, the CDR3 reads TGTGCCAGCAGCCAAGCCTACACCGGGGAGCTGTTTTTT.

V and J are TRBV9 and TRBJ2-1, with 10 bases identical to TRBD2. Germline V gives CDR1 SGDLS, CDR2 YYNGEE. The trim removed 0 bases at V and 10 bases at J, leaving 4 bases unmatched. This CDR3 has 14 residues. CDR3 loop: CASSVGLAGSEQFF. The DNA of the CDR3 is TGTGCCAGCAGCGTAGGACTAGCGGGCAGCGAGCAGTTCTTC. The full variable domain, rest sourced from reference TRBV9 and TRBJ2-1, is DSGVTQTPKHLITATGQRVTLRCSPRSGDLSVYWYQQSLDQGLQFLIQYYNGEERAKGNILERFSAQQFPDLHSELNLSSLELGDSALYFCASSVGLAGSEQFFGPGTRLTVL.

The chain couples TRBV6-5 to TRBJ1-5, with D unresolved. CDR3 size: 13 residues. Looked up from germline, CDR1 is MNHEY and CDR2 is SVGAGI. With 0 bases removed from V and 5 bases from J, the gap between germline ends came to 5 bases. CDR3 nucleotide sequence: TGTGCCAGCAGTTACTCGGAGGATCAGCCCCAGCATTTT. Translating gives CASSYSEDQPQHF.